These T cell receptor beta chains were read from a single sample in a study of blood T cell repertoires in COVID-19. Sequencing was performed with immunoSEQ multiplex PCR; in TCRdb, only in-frame clones are kept and a portion is missing. The sample consists of some 68,000 clones, about four fifths of them appearing once. The source material was peripheral blood. The receptors were gathered from a man between 65 and 85 years old with acute or convalescent COVID-19. Each CDR3 is given with its conserved first and last residue. Fields, in order: D gene, V gene, J gene, clone size, CDR3 DNA, CDR3 protein. The D gene is left open where the match is weak. Only part of the rows carry a size: once, few, many, or a class if the clone is expanded.

d_gene: -; v_gene: TRBV3-1/TRBV3-2; j_gene: TRBJ1-1; abundance: -; CDR3nt: TGTGCCAGCAGCCAAGATGTTATTCCAGGATTCACTGAAGCTTTCTTT; CDR3aa: CASSQDVIPGFTEAFF
d_gene: -; v_gene: TRBV5-1; j_gene: TRBJ2-2; abundance: -; CDR3nt: TGCGCCAGCAGCTCGCTTTACAGCCTCACCGGGGAGCTGTTTTTT; CDR3aa: CASSSLYSLTGELFF
d_gene: -; v_gene: TRBV2; j_gene: TRBJ2-7; abundance: -; CDR3nt: TGTGCCAGCAGGCCCAGGGAAGGCCAGTACGAGCAGTACTTC; CDR3aa: CASRPREGQYEQYF
d_gene: -; v_gene: TRBV2; j_gene: TRBJ1-3; abundance: -; CDR3nt: TGTGCCAGCAGTCTTAATCAGGTGACAGTCTCTGGAAACACCATATATTTT; CDR3aa: CASSLNQVTVSGNTIYF
d_gene: -; v_gene: TRBV7-8; j_gene: TRBJ1-4; abundance: -; CDR3nt: TGTGCCAGCAGCTTAGATTCCGGGGGAGCTAATGAAAAACTGTTTTTT; CDR3aa: CASSLDSGGANEKLFF
d_gene: TRBD1; v_gene: TRBV6-5; j_gene: TRBJ1-2; abundance: many; CDR3nt: TGTGCCAGCACCCAAGGGGGCACATTCTATGGCTACACCTTC; CDR3aa: CASTQGGTFYGYTF
d_gene: -; v_gene: TRBV4-1; j_gene: TRBJ2-7; abundance: -; CDR3nt: TGCGCCAGCAGCCAAGCGCCAGGGGTGACCTACGAGCAGTACTTC; CDR3aa: CASSQAPGVTYEQYF
d_gene: TRBD2; v_gene: TRBV3-1/TRBV3-2; j_gene: TRBJ2-2; abundance: few; CDR3nt: TGTGCCAGCAGCCAAACAGCGGGACTCACCGGGGAGCTGTTTTTT; CDR3aa: CASSQTAGLTGELFF
d_gene: -; v_gene: TRBV19; j_gene: TRBJ1-3; abundance: -; CDR3nt: TGTGCCAGTAGCCGGGACACTCTCTCTGGAAACACCATATATTTT; CDR3aa: CASSRDTLSGNTIYF
d_gene: -; v_gene: TRBV6-5; j_gene: TRBJ1-6; abundance: -; CDR3nt: TGTGCCAGCATGGGGGCGGGGGACAATTCACCCCTCCACTTT; CDR3aa: CASMGAGDNSPLHF
d_gene: TRBD2; v_gene: TRBV18; j_gene: TRBJ2-3; abundance: -; CDR3nt: TGTGCCAGCTCATCCGGGACTAGCGGAGATACGCAGTATTTT; CDR3aa: CASSSGTSGDTQYF
d_gene: -; v_gene: TRBV19; j_gene: TRBJ1-4; abundance: many; CDR3nt: TGTGCCAGTAGTATAAGGGGACACCCCCGGGGACTGTTTTTT; CDR3aa: CASSIRGHPRGLFF
d_gene: TRBD1; v_gene: TRBV2; j_gene: TRBJ1-5; abundance: few; CDR3nt: TGTGCCAGCACACAGGGGCCTAGCAATCAGCCCCAGCATTTT; CDR3aa: CASTQGPSNQPQHF
d_gene: TRBD1; v_gene: TRBV7-6; j_gene: TRBJ1-1; abundance: -; CDR3nt: TGTGCCAGCAGCCACCTATCCGGGACAGGGGCGTTAATGAACACTGAAGCTTTCTTT; CDR3aa: CASSHLSGTGALMNTEAFF
d_gene: TRBD2; v_gene: TRBV3-1/TRBV3-2; j_gene: TRBJ2-7; abundance: -; CDR3nt: TGTGCCAGCAGCCATGGACACCGACTAGCGGGAGGGGACGAGCAGTACTTC; CDR3aa: CASSHGHRLAGGDEQYF
d_gene: -; v_gene: TRBV28; j_gene: TRBJ2-3; abundance: -; CDR3nt: TGTGCCAGCAGTTCAGCGGGCGGGATCAGCACAGATACGCAGTATTTT; CDR3aa: CASSSAGGISTDTQYF
d_gene: TRBD1; v_gene: TRBV5-1; j_gene: TRBJ1-1; abundance: -; CDR3nt: TGCGCCAGCAGCTTCAGGACAGGGCCAACGGGGAACACTGAAGCTTTCTTT; CDR3aa: CASSFRTGPTGNTEAFF
d_gene: TRBD2; v_gene: TRBV7-2; j_gene: TRBJ2-5; abundance: -; CDR3nt: TGTGCCAGCAGCTTGGGACTAGCGGGAGGAAGGGGAGAGACCCAGTACTTC; CDR3aa: CASSLGLAGGRGETQYF
d_gene: TRBD2; v_gene: TRBV3-1/TRBV3-2; j_gene: TRBJ2-3; abundance: -; CDR3nt: TGTGCCAGCAGCCAAGCGCGGGTAGCGGGAGAGGATACGCAGTATTTT; CDR3aa: CASSQARVAGEDTQYF
d_gene: -; v_gene: TRBV6-5; j_gene: TRBJ2-7; abundance: once; CDR3nt: TGTGCCAGCAGTTACTCCAATAGAGCCAGGGACGAGCAGTACTTC; CDR3aa: CASSYSNRARDEQYF
d_gene: TRBD1; v_gene: TRBV4-1; j_gene: TRBJ1-5; abundance: -; CDR3nt: TGCGCCAGCAGCCAAGGAACAGGGGCAACTCTTGCCCAGCATTTT; CDR3aa: CASSQGTGATLAQHF
d_gene: -; v_gene: TRBV10-1; j_gene: TRBJ1-1; abundance: -; CDR3nt: TGCGCCAGCAGAAGAGATATGAACACTGAAGCTTTCTTT; CDR3aa: CASRRDMNTEAFF
d_gene: -; v_gene: TRBV5-1; j_gene: TRBJ2-5; abundance: once; CDR3nt: TGCGCCAGCAGGGCAACAACAGGCTCCCAAGAGACCCAGTACTTC; CDR3aa: CASRATTGSQETQYF
d_gene: -; v_gene: TRBV19; j_gene: TRBJ1-5; abundance: -; CDR3nt: TGTGCCAGTAGTAGGGGGGGCGTGCAGCCCCAGCATTTT; CDR3aa: CASSRGGVQPQHF
d_gene: -; v_gene: TRBV19; j_gene: TRBJ1-1; abundance: -; CDR3nt: TGTGCCAGTAGTATAGGGCCAACGAAGAACACTGAAGCTTTCTTT; CDR3aa: CASSIGPTKNTEAFF
d_gene: -; v_gene: TRBV5-6; j_gene: TRBJ2-7; abundance: -; CDR3nt: TGTGCCAGCAGCTCCCCGAGGCGGGATCTTGCCTACGAGCAGTACTTC; CDR3aa: CASSSPRRDLAYEQYF
d_gene: -; v_gene: TRBV6-1; j_gene: TRBJ1-1; abundance: many; CDR3nt: TGTGCCAGCAGTGAATGGGTGAGGGCCCCGAACACTGAAGCTTTCTTT; CDR3aa: CASSEWVRAPNTEAFF